Following are 14 T cell receptor beta chains from one sample sequenced in a study of blood T cell repertoires in COVID-19. Generated by immunoSEQ multiplex PCR, the TCRdb table keeps only in-frame clones and is missing some. The data hold 250,000 to 300,000 clones, with just under 90% observed a single time. Specimen: PBMCs or T cells enriched from blood (not recorded which). The receptors were gathered from a woman aged 50 to 65 who had been exposed to COVID-19.

The gene calls are TRBV6-5 and TRBJ2-3, with a possible D match to TRBD2 (7 bases). Germline lookup yields CDR1 MNHEY and CDR2 SVGAGI. This CDR3 has 14 residues. Trimming stripped 10 bases from V and 2 bases from J, with 16 bases between. CDR3 sequence (DNA): TGTGCCACAACATACGGGGGGCCCACAGATACGCAGTATTTT. The encoded protein is CATTYGGPTDTQYF.

V gene TRBV25-1 combines with J gene TRBJ1-4, with a tentative D call TRBD1 (5 bases). This CDR3 contains 16 residues. Trimming pared 9 bases from V and 8 bases from J, leaving 25 bases between. Germline loops: CDR1 MGHDK, CDR2 SYGVNS. CDR3: CASRRGVGQPSEKLFF. CDR3 coding DNA: TGTGCCAGTAGGCGGGGTGTGGGGCAGCCCTCGGAAAAACTGTTTTTT.

As DNA, the CDR3 is TGCGCCAGCAGCCAACAGACAGGACCCTCTGGAAACACCATATATTTT. Its protein product is CASSQQTGPSGNTIYF. The chain uses TRBV4-1 and TRBJ1-3, with a weak D call TRBD1 (6 bases). Trimming took 2 bases from V and 0 from J, leaving 11 bases between them. The germline CDR1 and CDR2 sequences are MGHRA and YSYEKL. The CDR3 length is 16 residues.

CDR3 sequence reads: CASSQEAGNYGYTF. In nucleotides, the CDR3 is TGTGCCAGCAGCCAAGAGGCGGGGAACTATGGCTACACCTTC. This chain joins TRBV14 and TRBJ1-2, with D unclear. This CDR3 comprises 14 residues. V lost 0 bases and J 2 bases, leaving 7 bases between the germline ends. Per germline, CDR1 SGHDN and CDR2 FVKESK.

This clone was counted only a few times. The chain is built from TRBV7-9 and TRBJ1-5; the match to TRBD1 covers 7 bases. The CDR3 length is 15 residues. With V trimmed by 5 bases and J by 3 bases, 7 bases remained unmatched. Germline loops: CDR1 SEHNR, CDR2 FQNEAQ (reference sequence). The CDR3 DNA follows: TGTGCCAGCAGCGCGGGACAGCTTATCAATCAGCCCCAGCATTTT. Translated, it gives CASSAGQLINQPQHF.

V is TRBV3-1 (or the pseudogene TRBV3-2) and J is TRBJ2-2; tentative D call: TRBD2 (5 bases). The V end was cut by 5 bases, the J end by 5 bases, with 24 bases between. Germline CDR1 LGHDT, CDR2 YNNKEL (reference sequence). The CDR3 is made up of 18 amino acids. DNA of the CDR3: TGTGCCAGCAGCTTAGGTGGCAGTCCTTCCTCGGGGACCGGGGAGCTGTTTTTT. Amino acid sequence: CASSLGGSPSSGTGELFF.

This clone was observed a single time. The chain couples TRBV3-1 (or the pseudogene TRBV3-2) to TRBJ2-7, with D uncertain. This CDR3 comprises 14 residues. V was trimmed by 0 bases and J by 2 bases, leaving 8 bases between them. The V gene's germline CDR1 is LGHDT and CDR2 YNNKEL (reference sequence). In DNA form, the CDR3 reads TGTGCCAGCAGCCAAGATAGTGTTACCTACGAGCAGTACTTC. Encoded protein: CASSQDSVTYEQYF.

V gene TRBV5-4 combines with J gene TRBJ2-7; D is possibly TRBD1 (5 bases). CDR3 length: 15 amino acids. The V end lost 4 bases, the J end lost 6 bases, and 20 bases lay between the germline ends. Germline V gene sequence: CDR1 SGHNT, CDR2 YYREEE (reference sequence). CDR3 region: CASSMTAFKTVEQYF. CDR3 nucleotide sequence: TGTGCCAGCAGCATGACAGCCTTTAAGACGGTCGAGCAGTACTTC.

As concerns this clone: Because the CDR3's place on the DNA is in doubt, the DNA is left out and the CDR3 is given as listed by TCRdb. This chain links TRBV21-1 with TRBJ2-3; the table assigns TRBD1, which was not confirmed against the DNA. TRBV21-1 is tagged as a pseudogene. The length of the CDR3 is 16 amino acids, counting both ends. CDR3 in amino acids: CASSKRWGQGSDTQYF.

This chain connects TRBV27 to TRBJ1-2; no clear D. The CDR3 covers 15 residues. Trimming shortened V by 5 bases and J by 4 bases, and 17 bases separated the two germline ends. CDR1 MNHEY and CDR2 SMNVEV come from the germline V gene (reference sequence). The CDR3 DNA follows: TGTGCCAGCAGTCCATTACCTAACCCCCGCTATGGCTACACCTTC. Protein: CASSPLPNPRYGYTF.

The chain uses TRBV11-2 and TRBJ1-1, with 7 bases identical to TRBD1. This CDR3 region has 15 residues. Germline V gives CDR1 SGHAT, CDR2 FQNNGV. After removal of 5 bases from V and 2 bases from J, the junction contained 8 bases not matched to a gene. Written as DNA, the CDR3 is TGTGCCAGCAGCCCACGGACAGGAGCTAACACTGAAGCTTTCTTT. As protein: CASSPRTGANTEAFF.

This rearrangement joins TRBV28 to TRBJ1-3, with D unresolved. Trimming pared 10 bases from V and 6 bases from J, leaving 10 bases between. CDR1 is MDHEN and CDR2 is SYDVKM in the germline V gene. The CDR3 runs to 11 residues. The CDR3 loop is CATVAANTIYF. The CDR3 DNA sequence: TGTGCCACCGTTGCGGCAAACACCATATATTTT.

V and J are TRBV6-5 and TRBJ1-1, with TRBD1 identical over 7 bases. CDR3 length equals 15 residues. Germline V lookup: CDR1 MNHEY, CDR2 SVGAGI. Trimming at V came to 7 bases and at J to 5 bases, leaving 13 bases not matched to a gene. The CDR3 bases are TGTGCCAGCATTACAGGGGTCGCCCTGGGAACTGAAGCTTTCTTT. Its protein product is CASITGVALGTEAFF.

The rearrangement links TRBV9 to TRBJ2-3, with D maybe TRBD2 (6 bases). Trimming stripped 1 base from V and 0 bases from J, with 15 bases between. Germline CDR1 is SGDLS and CDR2 is YYNGEE. CDR3 size: 17 residues. CDR3 nucleotide sequence: TGTGCCAGCAGCGTAAGGAAAGGGCTAGCGAGCACAGATACGCAGTATTTT. Translation: CASSVRKGLASTDTQYF. Supplemented by reference TRBV9 and TRBJ2-3, the full variable domain reads DSGVTQTPKHLITATGQRVTLRCSPRSGDLSVYWYQQSLDQGLQFLIQYYNGEERAKGNILERFSAQQFPDLHSELNLSSLELGDSALYFCASSVRKGLASTDTQYFGPGTRLTVL.